By share of the sample, the clone carrying this TCR beta chain is large. Its antigen is not known. Found in a library prepared for alpha chains, this beta chain is an off-target read, and its abundance has little meaning. This record comes from a study of spatial heterogeneity in lung cancer. Study summary: Matched bulk RNA-seq gave a T cell module score that correlated strongly with tumor-region TCR transcript counts. Whole-study results and caveats: Tracking of tumor mutation counts was seen in expanded intratumoral alpha and beta TCR counts.

TCRdb fed the 5' RACE reads into MiXCR, producing one record per CDR3 protein. In the table there are about 1,200 distinct CDR3 sequences, about 31% of which are singletons. This sample's time point: sample taken at primary tumor resection. Germline lookup yields CDR1 LNHDA and CDR2 SQIVND (reference sequence). This CDR3 is built from 14 residues. Losses at the gene ends were 8 bases for V and 8 bases for J; bases not matched to a gene: 9. The specimen was lung tumor tissue, collected at surgery. The chain employs TRBV19 and TRBJ2-1; 10 positions match TRBD2. The source is a male donor with early-stage non-small cell lung cancer. Written as DNA, the CDR3 is TGTGCCAGTCGGTCCCCCGGACTAGCGGATGAGCAGTTCTTC. Amino acid sequence: CASRSPGLADEQFF.